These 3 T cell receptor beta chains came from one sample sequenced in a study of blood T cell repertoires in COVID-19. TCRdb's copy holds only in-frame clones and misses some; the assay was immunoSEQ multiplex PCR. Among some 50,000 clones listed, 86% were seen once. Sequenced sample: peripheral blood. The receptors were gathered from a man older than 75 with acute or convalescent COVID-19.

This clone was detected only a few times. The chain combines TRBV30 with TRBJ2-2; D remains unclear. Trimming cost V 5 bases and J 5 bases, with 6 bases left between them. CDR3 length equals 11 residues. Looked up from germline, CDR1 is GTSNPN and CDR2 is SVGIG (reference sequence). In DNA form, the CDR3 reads TGTGCCTGGGGTAGAACCGGGGAGCTGTTTTTT. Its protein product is CAWGRTGELFF.

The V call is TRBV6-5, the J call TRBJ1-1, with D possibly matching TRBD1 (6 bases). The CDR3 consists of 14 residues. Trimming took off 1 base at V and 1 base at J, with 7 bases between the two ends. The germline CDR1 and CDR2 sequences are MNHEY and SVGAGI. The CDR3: CASSYYRANTEAFF. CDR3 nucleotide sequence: TGTGCCAGCAGTTACTACAGGGCGAACACTGAAGCTTTCTTT.

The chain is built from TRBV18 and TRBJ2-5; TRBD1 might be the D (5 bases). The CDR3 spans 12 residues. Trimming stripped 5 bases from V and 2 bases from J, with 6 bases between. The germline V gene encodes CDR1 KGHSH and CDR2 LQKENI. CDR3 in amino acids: CASSNRQETQYF. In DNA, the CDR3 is TGTGCCAGCTCAAACAGGCAAGAGACCCAGTACTTC.